What follows describes a single T cell receptor beta chain. The V end lost 5 bases, the J end lost 4 bases, and 24 bases lay between the germline ends. The CDR3 sequence is 18 residues long. Germline V gene data show CDR1 as SGHTA and CDR2 as FQGNSA. The sample belongs to a study of T cell repertoires in cytomegalovirus infection. TCRdb processed the reads anew with MiXCR; each CDR3 protein has one entry. The table lists 150,000 to 200,000 distinct CDR3 sequences, 17% of them singletons. The receptor's source is a human donor in good health (CMV status not recorded). Some clones in this sample may be carry-over from other donors' samples. The chain links TRBV7-2 to TRBJ2-4; the D gene could be TRBD1 or TRBD2 (5 bases each). Source material: CD8+ T cells from PBMCs. The CDR3 is CASSLGQDTSWGKNIQYF. The DNA of the CDR3 is TGTGCCAGCAGCCTTGGGCAGGACACTTCTTGGGGGAAAAACATTCAGTACTTC.